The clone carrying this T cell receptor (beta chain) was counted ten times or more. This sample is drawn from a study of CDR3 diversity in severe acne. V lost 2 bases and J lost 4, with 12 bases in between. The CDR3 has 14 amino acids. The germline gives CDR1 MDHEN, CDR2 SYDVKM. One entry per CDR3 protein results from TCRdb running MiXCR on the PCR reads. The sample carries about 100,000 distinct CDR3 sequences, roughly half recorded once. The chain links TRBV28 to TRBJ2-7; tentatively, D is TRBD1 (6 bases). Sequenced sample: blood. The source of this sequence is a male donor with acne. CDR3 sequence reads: CASSLADRPYEQYV. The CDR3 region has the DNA TGTGCCAGCAGTTTAGCGGACAGACCATACGAGCAGTACGTC.